One sample yielded the 5 T cell receptor beta chains listed below, sequenced in a study of beta chain features in type 1 diabetes listed by TCRdb under 2018. Libraries were constructed by the immunoSEQ multiplex PCR assay. The entire amount of isolated RNA was reverse transcribed using the High Capacity cDNA Reverse Transcription Kit, so the sequenced TCRB transcripts were expressed ones. TCRdb mirrors the immuneACCESS table, restricted to in-frame sequences. Some clones are absent from its copies; in checked studies, under half trace to an unresolved V gene, and the reason for the others is unknown. The sample table contains over 100,000 clones; only one count was recorded for under 40% of them. The top ten clonotypes cover over 0.05% of the sample. The sequencing input was stem cell memory CD4+ T cells from blood. Taken with the paper, the label for cell subset or site translates to: stem cell-like memory CD4+ T cells. Receptors were obtained from a woman under 30 in good health.

The rearrangement uses TRBV14 and TRBJ2-3; D possibly corresponds to TRBD2 (6 bases). The V and J ends lost 6 bases and 5 bases respectively, with 12 bases between them. Germline V gene sequence: CDR1 SGHDN, CDR2 FVKESK. There are 13 residues in the CDR3. CDR3: CASRRRAGDTQYF. The CDR3 DNA is TGTGCCAGCAGGAGGAGGGCGGGAGATACGCAGTATTTT.

V is TRBV4-1 and J is TRBJ2-7; 8 bases are shared with TRBD2. J gave up 1 base and V 4 bases, and 3 bases lay outside the gene matches. The CDR3 is made up of 14 amino acids. Per germline, CDR1 MGHRA and CDR2 YSYEKL. Here the CDR3 reads CASSRERGSYEQYF. CDR3 DNA: TGCGCCAGCAGCCGGGAGCGGGGGTCCTACGAGCAGTACTTC.

V and J are TRBV9 and TRBJ2-3; TRBD2 matches 7 bases. Unmatched junction bases numbered 4, after V lost 1 base and J lost 2 bases. This CDR3 comprises 15 residues. Germline V lookup: CDR1 SGDLS, CDR2 YYNGEE. The CDR3 coding sequence is TGTGCCAGCAGCGTAACAGCGGGGACCACAGATACGCAGTATTTT. This sequence encodes CASSVTAGTTDTQYF.

The gene calls are TRBV30 and TRBJ2-7; TRBD2 aligns across 11 bases. From germline, CDR1 is GTSNPN and CDR2 SVGIG (reference sequence). The CDR3 contains 15 residues. J lost 4 bases, V lost 4 bases, and 9 bases had no gene match. This chain's CDR3 is CAWKPHSGREYEQYF. Written as DNA, the CDR3 is TGTGCCTGGAAACCCCATAGCGGGAGGGAATACGAGCAGTACTTC.

This chain uses TRBV29-1 with TRBJ2-5, with a possible D match to TRBD2 (5 bases). CDR3 length equals 14 residues. The V gene lost 1 base and the J gene lost 2 bases, with 11 bases spanning the gap. Germline CDR1 is SQVTM and CDR2 is ANQGSEA. This CDR3 is CSVEARAVQETQYF. Here the CDR3 DNA reads TGCAGCGTTGAAGCTCGAGCGGTACAAGAGACCCAGTACTTC.